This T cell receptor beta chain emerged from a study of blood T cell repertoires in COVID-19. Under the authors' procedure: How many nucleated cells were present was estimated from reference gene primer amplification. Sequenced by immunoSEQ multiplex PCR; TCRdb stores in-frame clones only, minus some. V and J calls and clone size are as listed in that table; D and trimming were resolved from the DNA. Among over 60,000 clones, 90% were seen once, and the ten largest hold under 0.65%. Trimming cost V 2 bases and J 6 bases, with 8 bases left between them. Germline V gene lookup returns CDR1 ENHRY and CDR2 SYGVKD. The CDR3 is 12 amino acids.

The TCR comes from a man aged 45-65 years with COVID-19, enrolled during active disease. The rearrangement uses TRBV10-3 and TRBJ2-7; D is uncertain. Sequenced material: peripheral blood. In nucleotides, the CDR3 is TGTGCCATCAGTGAGATCCAGTCCGAGCAGTACTTC. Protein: CAISEIQSEQYF.